This is a list of T cell receptor beta chains from one sample in a study of blood T cells in healthy people across ages. TCRdb re-analysed the 5' RACE reads in MiXCR, keeping a single row per CDR3 protein. Counted here are 800,000 to 1,300,000 distinct CDR3 sequences, almost 25% occurring once; the ten biggest clones make up around 0.75%. The same data also contributed to another study, on T cells of mothers and their children.

The sample taken for sequencing was blood. These receptors came from a girl aged 2-10 years in good health. CDR3s include the opening cysteine and the closing phenylalanine or tryptophan. D genes are given only for firm matches. Rows may omit the clone size; those that give it use once, few, many or a size class.

v_gene	j_gene	d_gene	abundance	CDR3nt	CDR3aa
TRBV7-9	TRBJ1-1	NA	few	TGTGCCAGCAGCTCCGGGACTCTCAAGGAGGGGACGAACACTGAAGCCTTCTTT	CASSSGTLKEGTNTEAFF
TRBV5-1	TRBJ1-4	NA	many	TGCGCCAGCAGCTTGAGTAGGGGTCCAGCTAATGAAAAACTGTTTTTT	CASSLSRGPANEKLFF
TRBV4-3	TRBJ2-6	NA	NA	TGCGCCAGCAGCCAAGATCGCGTGCGGACCTCTGGGGCCAACGTCCTGACTTTC	CASSQDRVRTSGANVLTF
TRBV20-1	TRBJ2-3	NA	few	TGCAGTGCTAGAGTGTTGTCCCTCCGGTCTAGCACAGATACGCAGTATTTT	CSARVLSLRSSTDTQYF
TRBV12-3/TRBV12-4	TRBJ2-2	NA	few	TGTGCCATCACAGGGAACACCGGGGAGCTGTTTTTT	CAITGNTGELFF
TRBV7-9	TRBJ1-2	NA	NA	TGTGCCAGCAGCTTAGGACTTCAGGGCTATGGCTACACCTTC	CASSLGLQGYGYTF
TRBV10-3	TRBJ1-1	NA	few	TGTGCCATCAGTGAGTCCATGCAAAGGGCTTTCTTT	CAISESMQRAFF
TRBV7-3	TRBJ2-3	NA	few	TGTGCCAGCAGCACTTCGGTCGGTCTCACAGATACGCAGTATTTT	CASSTSVGLTDTQYF
TRBV6-6	TRBJ2-4	NA	few	TGTGCCAGCAGAGACAGCAGAAGAGCCAAAAACATTCAGTACTTC	CASRDSRRAKNIQYF
TRBV4-2	TRBJ2-5	NA	NA	TGTGCCAGCAGCCAAGATGATTCTCTCGAGACCCAGTACTTC	CASSQDDSLETQYF
TRBV7-8	TRBJ2-3	TRBD2	NA	TGTGCCAGCAGCTTACCTAGCGGCCCCACAGATACGCAGTATTTT	CASSLPSGPTDTQYF
TRBV29-1	TRBJ2-1	NA	NA	TGCAGCGCCGGCGGGACCTCTGAGCAGTTCTTC	CSAGGTSEQFF
TRBV25-1	TRBJ2-5	NA	few	TGTGCCAGCGTCTGGTTGGAGACCCAGTACTTC	CASVWLETQYF
TRBV11-2	TRBJ2-1	TRBD2	NA	TGTGCCAGCAGCCGGTCGGGGACTATGAACAATGAGCAGTTCTTC	CASSRSGTMNNEQFF
TRBV29-1	TRBJ2-1	TRBD2	NA	TGCAGCGTCCTCGGGACTAGCGGGAGTCCGCCCTACAATGAGCAGTTCTTC	CSVLGTSGSPPYNEQFF
TRBV7-9	TRBJ2-2	NA	NA	TGTGCCAGCAGCTCATCATTGAACACCGGGGAGCTGTTTTTT	CASSSSLNTGELFF
TRBV19	TRBJ2-1	TRBD1	once	TGTGCCAGTAGTGGGGCGGACAGGGGTAATGAGCAGTTCTTC	CASSGADRGNEQFF
TRBV27	TRBJ2-5	TRBD2	few	TGTGCCAGCAGTTTATGGGCGGGGGGGCCCGAGACCCAGTACTTC	CASSLWAGGPETQYF
TRBV4-2	TRBJ2-2	TRBD1	few	TGTGCCAGCAGCCAAGACGGCAGGGGGACCGGGGAGCTGTTTTTT	CASSQDGRGTGELFF
TRBV6-6	TRBJ2-7	NA	NA	TGTGCCAGCACCGACCCCATCGAGTACGAGCAGTACTTC	CASTDPIEYEQYF
TRBV6-5	TRBJ2-1	TRBD2	few	TGTGCCAGCAGGCCACTAGCGATCCCTGAGCAGTTCTTC	CASRPLAIPEQFF
TRBV5-6	TRBJ2-3	NA	few	TGTGCCAGCAGCTTGTTCTTGGGGGCAACAGATACGCAGTATTTT	CASSLFLGATDTQYF
TRBV12-3/TRBV12-4	TRBJ1-1	NA	NA	TGTGCCAGCAGCCCCAGTGGAAGTGGGGGAGCTTTCTTT	CASSPSGSGGAFF